Given below is one TCR beta chain in context. The antigen remains unidentified. This entry is derived from a study of T cells after yellow fever vaccination. Across the study: For low cell numbers, libraries were made with SMART-Seq v4 Ultra Low Input. The study's findings and limits: A weaker but faster secondary response was observed, peaking on day 5 versus 15. Re-detected after boosting: most primary clones, 95% to 98% of CD4 and 88% of CD8.

TCRdb called the 5' RACE reads again in MiXCR, with one record for every CDR3 protein. The sample has some 390,000 distinct CDR3 sequences, 6.2% seen once; the top ten hold approximately 15%. The source of this sequence is a man aged 25-45 years who received the YFV17D yellow fever vaccine. Source: PBMCs, taken 5 days after the yellow fever booster vaccination.

The chain's CDR3 is CSVGEGLAGGPRDSGELFF. CDR3 bases: TGCAGCGTTGGGGAAGGACTAGCGGGAGGGCCGAGAGACAGCGGGGAGCTGTTTTTT. The chain carries TRBV29-1 and TRBJ2-2; 15 nucleotides agree with TRBD2. This CDR3 is 19 amino acids long. Germline trimming cut 4 bases from V and 7 bases from J; bases unmatched to any gene: 16. The germline V gene has CDR1 SQVTM and CDR2 ANQGSEA.